The clone carrying this T cell receptor (beta chain) appeared many times. Its target is not known. In Maryland, USA, blood bank volunteers were the healthy controls. The sorted libraries were prepared using about a million CD4+ or CD8+ T cells that had themselves been sorted. This entry belongs to a study of neurological immune-mediated disorders. Each TCR transcript was tagged with a 10-nucleotide random UMI during 5'RACE. Via MiXCR, TCRdb re-called the 5' RACE reads, giving one row per CDR3 protein. Of more than 25,000 distinct CDR3 sequences listed, over 3.5% were seen once; the top ten hold 20% to 25%. General study points: Whereas HTLV-1-associated myelopathy showed the most TCR clonal expansion, multiple sclerosis showed the least, with levels below those of healthy controls.

Trimming cost V 5 bases and J 6 bases; bases outside gene matches: 13. The CDR3 runs to 15 residues. Germline-derived CDR1 and CDR2 are SGHTA and FQGNSA. The TCR was taken from a woman aged 40-49 years in good health. Sample: CD4+ T cells from blood. The rearrangement uses TRBV7-2 and TRBJ2-7; 7 bases agree with TRBD2. CDR3 sequence (DNA): TGTGCCAGCAGCATCGTCGCGGGGGTGGCGGGCGAGCAGTACTTC. It encodes CASSIVAGVAGEQYF.